This T cell receptor beta chain was recorded in a study of PD-1 blockade in classical Hodgkin lymphoma. Clones were sequenced by immunoSEQ multiplex PCR, and TCRdb holds only the in-frame ones, with some missing. The table records tens of thousands of clones, about 90% of them present only once. General observations from the study: Significant TCR diversity gains by C4D1 occurred in CD4+ but not CD8+ cells.

Germline loops: CDR1 SGHDT, CDR2 YYEEEE. The V and J ends lost 1 base and 7 bases respectively, with 5 bases between them. The CDR3 loop spans 12 amino acids. Time point noted: cycle 4 day 1 (C4D1), after more than five weeks of nivolumab. Brentuximab vedotin exposure varied among the patients, all of whom had relapsed after autologous stem cell transplantation. This clone has more than one count but fewer than ten. The antigen remains undetermined. This clonotype originated in a human donor with classical Hodgkin lymphoma. This chain joins TRBV5-6 and TRBJ2-2, with D uncertain. Sequencing was performed on peripheral blood mononuclear cells (PBMCs), taken before the fourth cycle of nivolumab. The CDR3 nucleotides read TGTGCCAGCAGCTTGTCCAGCGGGGAGCTGTTTTTT. Its protein is CASSLSSGELFF.